These T cell receptor beta chains were read from a single sample in a study of blood T cell repertoires in COVID-19. Method: immunoSEQ multiplex PCR; TCRdb's copy keeps in-frame clones and lacks some. Found here are hundreds of thousands of clones, about 85% of them singletons; the top ten hold about 3.6%. Specimen: peripheral blood. These receptors were collected from a woman aged 18-30 years with acute or convalescent COVID-19. The CDR3 runs from the conserved cysteine through the conserved F or W. A D gene is named only where the DNA matches it firmly. Part of the rows lack a size; the others show once, few, many or a class for expanded clones.

TRBD1,TRBJ2-5,NA,TRBV4-1,CASSQRDRGNQETQYF,TGCGCCAGCAGCCAGAGGGACAGGGGGAACCAAGAGACCCAGTACTTC
NA,TRBJ2-3,NA,TRBV21-1,CASSKVLAVGTDTQYF,TGTGCCAGCAGCAAAGTGCTAGCTGTTGGCACAGATACGCAGTATTTT
TRBD1,TRBJ1-2,NA,TRBV4-2,CASSSGQGNYGYTF,TGTGCCAGCAGCTCGGGACAGGGTAACTATGGCTACACCTTC
TRBD1,TRBJ1-2,NA,TRBV6-5,CASSIHRDRAGYTF,TGTGCCAGCAGTATCCACCGGGACAGGGCTGGCTACACCTTC
NA,TRBJ1-2,NA,TRBV19,CASSPQTEIYYGYTF,TGTGCCAGTAGTCCCCAAACTGAGATCTACTATGGCTACACCTTC
TRBD2,TRBJ2-1,NA,TRBV11-1,CASSPSGSSYNEQFF,TGTGCCAGCAGCCCGAGCGGGAGCTCCTACAATGAGCAGTTCTTC
NA,TRBJ2-3,NA,TRBV5-4,CASSFHTVGTDTQYF,TGTGCCAGCAGCTTTCATACGGTGGGCACAGATACGCAGTATTTT
TRBD2,TRBJ2-1,NA,TRBV7-9,CASTIPGGVAEQFF,TGTGCCAGCACCATCCCGGGGGGGGTCGCTGAGCAGTTCTTC
TRBD2,TRBJ2-1,NA,TRBV9,CASSQTSGAYNEQFF,TGTGCCAGCAGCCAGACTAGCGGGGCCTACAATGAGCAGTTCTTC
NA,TRBJ2-6,NA,TRBV19,CASKEGAGANVLTF,TGTGCCAGTAAGGAGGGTGCTGGGGCCAACGTCCTGACTTTC
NA,TRBJ2-1,NA,TRBV10-1,CARPRSRPSYNEQFF,TGCGCCAGACCCAGGTCCAGGCCCTCGTACAATGAGCAGTTCTTC
TRBD1,TRBJ1-1,NA,TRBV5-6,CASSYGTEDTEAFF,TGTGCCAGCAGTTACGGGACAGAGGACACTGAAGCTTTCTTT
NA,TRBJ1-2,NA,TRBV6-6,CLSEGYTF,TGCCTGTCGGAGGGCTACACCTTC
TRBD2,TRBJ2-3,once,TRBV11-2,CASSLEIAGSTDTQYF,TGTGCCAGCAGCTTAGAAATAGCGGGGAGCACAGATACGCAGTATTTT
NA,TRBJ1-1,few,TRBV5-1,CASSLRAGATGTEAFF,TGCGCCAGCAGCTTGAGGGCGGGGGCGACAGGTACTGAAGCTTTCTTT
TRBD2,TRBJ2-7,NA,TRBV27,CASSLTLAGPSYEQYF,TGTGCCAGCAGTTTAACCCTAGCGGGACCCTCCTACGAGCAGTACTTC
NA,TRBJ2-1,NA,TRBV24-1,CATSGWQISYNEQFF,TGTGCCACCAGTGGGTGGCAGATCTCCTACAATGAGCAGTTCTTC
TRBD2,TRBJ2-7,NA,TRBV5-5,CASSLALAGGLVYEQYF,TGTGCCAGCAGCTTGGCACTAGCGGGGGGCCTTGTGTACGAGCAGTACTTC
TRBD1,TRBJ2-4,NA,TRBV11-2,CASSPWTGGNIQYF,TGTGCCAGCAGCCCATGGACAGGGGGGAACATTCAGTACTTC
TRBD1,TRBJ2-7,NA,TRBV13,CASSSTGTGAYEQYF,TGTGCCAGCAGCTCAACCGGGACAGGGGCGTACGAGCAGTACTTC
NA,TRBJ2-5,NA,TRBV11-2,CASTSRMGQLQETQYF,TGTGCCAGCACCTCAAGAATGGGACAACTTCAAGAGACCCAGTACTTC